The T cell receptor (beta chain) described here comes from a study of shared clonotypes between healthy human individuals. Findings and limits, study-wide: Researchers found naive subsets generally carried larger estimated richness than memory subsets.

On this clone: The antigen remains unidentified.

Sequencing was performed with immunoSEQ multiplex PCR; in TCRdb, only in-frame clones are kept and a portion is missing. The profile covers nearly 600,000 clones, with roughly 95% appearing a single time and roughly 0.1% taken by the ten largest. The CDR3 length is 15 residues. V was pared by 5 bases and J by 8 bases, with 7 bases of the junction left unmatched. Germline CDR1 SGHVS, CDR2 FNYEAQ. CD8 cells classed as naive were CD45RO-negative and positively selected for CCR7, excluding terminally differentiated effector memory CD45RA+ cells. The clonotype comes from a woman in her thirties in good health. Sequencing input: naive CD8+ T cells sorted from blood. This rearrangement joins TRBV7-6 to TRBJ2-1; TRBD2 matches at 12 bases. The CDR3 DNA sequence: TGTGCCAGCAGCCCATGGACTAGCGGGACCGATGAGCAGTTCTTC. It encodes CASSPWTSGTDEQFF.